The entry below describes one T cell receptor beta chain. Its antigen remains unknown. Deletions cut 8 bases from V and 0 bases from J, with 14 bases between. The germline V gene has CDR1 MNHEY and CDR2 SVGAGI. The CDR3 loop spans 14 amino acids. The repertoire was sequenced with immunoSEQ multiplex PCR; TCRdb's copy has only in-frame clones and lacks some. The sample records roughly 450,000 clones, 75% to 95% being singletons. Described treatment: around 19 received Ad26.COV2.S at low or high dose, single or two shots; 5 received placebo; per-sample allocation not given. Repertoires come from day 63 after the first vaccine or placebo injection. The entry originates in a study of Ad26.COV2.S vaccination and SARS-CoV-2 variants. Study conclusions and caveats: Whether participants received vaccine or placebo, their non-spike TCR breadth was similar. Ad26.COV2.S recipients had broader spike-specific TCRs (P = 0.0014). Analyses of TCR breadth and depth may have underestimated total T cell responses.

The sequences come from peripheral blood, collected in a trial of Ad26.COV2.S vaccine versus placebo. The TCR sequence derives from a person aged 18-65 years who received the Ad26.COV2.S COVID-19 vaccine or a placebo. The chain is built from TRBV6-5 and TRBJ2-7; tentatively, D is TRBD2 (5 bases). The CDR3 coding sequence is TGTGCCAGCTCGAATAGCGCGGGCTCCTACGAGCAGTACTTC. Protein: CASSNSAGSYEQYF.